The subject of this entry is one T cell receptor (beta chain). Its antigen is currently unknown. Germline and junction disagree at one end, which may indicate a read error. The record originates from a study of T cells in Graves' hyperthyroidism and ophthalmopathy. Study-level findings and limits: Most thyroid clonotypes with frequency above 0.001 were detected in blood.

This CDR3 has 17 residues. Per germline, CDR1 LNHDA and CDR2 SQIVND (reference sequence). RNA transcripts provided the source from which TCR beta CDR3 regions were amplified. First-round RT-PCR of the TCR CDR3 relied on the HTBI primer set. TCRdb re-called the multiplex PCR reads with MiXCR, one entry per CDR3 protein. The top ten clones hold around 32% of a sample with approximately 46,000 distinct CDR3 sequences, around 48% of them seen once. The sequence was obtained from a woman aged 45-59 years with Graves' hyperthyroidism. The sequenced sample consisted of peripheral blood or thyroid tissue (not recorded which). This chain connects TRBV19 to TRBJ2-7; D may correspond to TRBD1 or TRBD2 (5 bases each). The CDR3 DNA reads TGTGCCAGTAGCAATCGGAGCAGGACGGGACCGGGCTACGAGCGGTACTTC. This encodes CASSNRSRTGPGYERYF.